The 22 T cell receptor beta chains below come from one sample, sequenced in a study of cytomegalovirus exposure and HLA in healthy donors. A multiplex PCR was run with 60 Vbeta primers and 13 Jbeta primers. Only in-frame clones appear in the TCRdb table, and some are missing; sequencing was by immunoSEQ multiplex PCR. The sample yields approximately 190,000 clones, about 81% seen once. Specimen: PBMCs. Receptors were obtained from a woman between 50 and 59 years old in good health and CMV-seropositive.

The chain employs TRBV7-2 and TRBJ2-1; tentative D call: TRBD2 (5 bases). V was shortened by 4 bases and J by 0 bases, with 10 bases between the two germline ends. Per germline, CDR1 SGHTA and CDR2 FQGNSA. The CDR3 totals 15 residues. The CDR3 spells CASSWTSSSYNEQFF. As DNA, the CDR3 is TGTGCCAGCAGCTGGACTTCAAGCTCCTACAATGAGCAGTTCTTC.

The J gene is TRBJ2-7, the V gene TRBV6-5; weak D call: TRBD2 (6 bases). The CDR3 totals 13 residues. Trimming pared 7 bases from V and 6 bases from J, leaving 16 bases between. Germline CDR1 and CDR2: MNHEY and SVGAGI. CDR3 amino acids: CASKGPGRLEQYF. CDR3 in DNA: TGTGCCAGCAAGGGGCCCGGGAGACTCGAGCAGTACTTC.

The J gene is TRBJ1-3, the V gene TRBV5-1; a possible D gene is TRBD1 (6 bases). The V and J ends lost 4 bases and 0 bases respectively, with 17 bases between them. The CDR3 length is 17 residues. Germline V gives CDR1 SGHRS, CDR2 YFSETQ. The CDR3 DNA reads TGCGCCAGCAGCAGACCGGGCAGGGGTCACTCTGGAAACACCATATATTTT. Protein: CASSRPGRGHSGNTIYF.

The CDR3 nucleotides are TGTGCCAGCAGCTTAGTAGCGGGGGGGCCGGATGAGCAGTTCTTC. The encoded protein is CASSLVAGGPDEQFF. This rearrangement joins TRBV7-9 to TRBJ2-1, with 11 bases lining up with TRBD2. CDR3 length: 15 amino acids. Germline CDR1 SEHNR, CDR2 FQNEAQ (reference sequence). Germline trimming cut 1 base from V and 8 bases from J; bases unmatched to any gene: 4.

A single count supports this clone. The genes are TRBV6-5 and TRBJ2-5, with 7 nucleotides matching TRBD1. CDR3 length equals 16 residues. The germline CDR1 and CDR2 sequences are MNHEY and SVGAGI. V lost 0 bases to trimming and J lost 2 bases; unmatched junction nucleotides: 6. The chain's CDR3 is CASSYSNSQGQETQYF. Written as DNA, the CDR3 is TGTGCCAGCAGTTACTCGAACTCACAGGGGCAAGAGACCCAGTACTTC.

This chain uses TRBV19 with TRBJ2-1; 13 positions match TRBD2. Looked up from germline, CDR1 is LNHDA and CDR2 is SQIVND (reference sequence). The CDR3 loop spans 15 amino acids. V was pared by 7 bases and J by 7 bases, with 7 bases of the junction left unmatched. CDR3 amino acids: CASTGLAGAQNEQFF. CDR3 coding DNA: TGTGCCAGTACTGGACTAGCGGGGGCCCAAAATGAGCAGTTCTTC.

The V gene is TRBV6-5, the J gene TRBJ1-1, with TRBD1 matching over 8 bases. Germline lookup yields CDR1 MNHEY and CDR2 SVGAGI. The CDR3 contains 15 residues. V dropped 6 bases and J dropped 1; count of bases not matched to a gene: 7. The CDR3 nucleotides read TGTGCCAGCAGGCGGACAGGGTATACGAACACTGAAGCTTTCTTT. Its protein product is CASRRTGYTNTEAFF.

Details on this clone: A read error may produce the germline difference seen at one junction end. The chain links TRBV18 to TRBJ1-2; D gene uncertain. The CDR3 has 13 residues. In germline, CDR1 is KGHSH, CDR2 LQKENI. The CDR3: CASPPEENYGYTF. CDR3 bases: TGTGCCAGCCCACCAGAGGAAAACTATGGCTACACCTTC.

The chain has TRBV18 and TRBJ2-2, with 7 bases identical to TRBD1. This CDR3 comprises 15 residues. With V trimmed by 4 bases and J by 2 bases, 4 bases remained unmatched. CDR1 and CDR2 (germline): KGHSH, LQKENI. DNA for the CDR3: TGTGCCAGCTCACGGGACAGCGAAAACACCGGGGAGCTGTTTTTT. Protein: CASSRDSENTGELFF. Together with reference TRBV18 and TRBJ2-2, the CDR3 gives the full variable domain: NAGVMQNPRHLVRRRGQEARLRCSPMKGHSHVYWYRQLPEEGLKFMVYLQKENIIDESGMPKERFSAEFPKEGPSILRIQQVVRGDSAAYFCASSRDSENTGELFFGEGSRLTVL.

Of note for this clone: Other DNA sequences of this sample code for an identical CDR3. The CDR3, as DNA: TGTGCCAGCAGCCCTGACAGGGGCTATGGCTACACCTTC. Residues: CASSPDRGYGYTF. This sequence joins TRBV28 and TRBJ1-2, with 8 bases that match TRBD1. CDR1 is MDHEN, CDR2 SYDVKM, per germline. J gave up 4 bases and V 6 bases, and 4 bases lay outside the gene matches. This CDR3 is 13 amino acids long.

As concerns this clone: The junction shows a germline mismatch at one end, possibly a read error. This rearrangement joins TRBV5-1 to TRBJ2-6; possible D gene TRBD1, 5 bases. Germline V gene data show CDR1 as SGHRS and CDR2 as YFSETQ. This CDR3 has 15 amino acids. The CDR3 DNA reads TGCGCCAGCAGTTATTCATACTCTGGGGCCAACGGCCTGACTTTC. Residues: CASSYSYSGANGLTF.

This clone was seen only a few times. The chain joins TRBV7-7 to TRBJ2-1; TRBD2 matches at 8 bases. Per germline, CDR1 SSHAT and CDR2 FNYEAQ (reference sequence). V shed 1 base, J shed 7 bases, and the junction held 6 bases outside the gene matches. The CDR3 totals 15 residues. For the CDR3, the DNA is TGTGCCAGCAGCTTAGGAAATAGCGGGACGAATGAGCAGTTCTTC. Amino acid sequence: CASSLGNSGTNEQFF.

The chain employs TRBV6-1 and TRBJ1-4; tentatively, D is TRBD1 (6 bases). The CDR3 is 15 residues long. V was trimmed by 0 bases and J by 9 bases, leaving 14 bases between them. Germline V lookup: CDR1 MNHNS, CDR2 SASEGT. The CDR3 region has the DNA TGTGCCAGCAGTGAAGCGGGGGGGACAACGAAAAAACTGTTTTTT. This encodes CASSEAGGTTKKLFF.

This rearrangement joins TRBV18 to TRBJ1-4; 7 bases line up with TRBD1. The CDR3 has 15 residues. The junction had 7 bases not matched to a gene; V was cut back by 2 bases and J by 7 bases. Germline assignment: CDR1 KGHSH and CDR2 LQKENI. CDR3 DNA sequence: TGTGCCAGCTCACCAGAGCCAGGGGGGAGTGAAAAACTGTTTTTT. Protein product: CASSPEPGGSEKLFF.

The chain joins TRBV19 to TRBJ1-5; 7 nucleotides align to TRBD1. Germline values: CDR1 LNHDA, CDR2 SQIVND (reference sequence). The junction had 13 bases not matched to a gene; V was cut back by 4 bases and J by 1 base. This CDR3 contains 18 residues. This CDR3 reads CASSTLTGRIKSNQPQHF. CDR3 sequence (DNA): TGTGCCAGTAGTACCCTGACAGGGAGGATCAAGAGCAATCAGCCCCAGCATTTT.

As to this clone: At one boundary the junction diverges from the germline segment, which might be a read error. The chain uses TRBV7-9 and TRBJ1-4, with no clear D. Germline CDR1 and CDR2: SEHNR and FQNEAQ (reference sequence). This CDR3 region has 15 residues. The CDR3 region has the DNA TGTTCCAGCAGTCGCCCGATTTTGGAGGCTGAAAAACTGTTTTTT. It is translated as CSSSRPILEAEKLFF.

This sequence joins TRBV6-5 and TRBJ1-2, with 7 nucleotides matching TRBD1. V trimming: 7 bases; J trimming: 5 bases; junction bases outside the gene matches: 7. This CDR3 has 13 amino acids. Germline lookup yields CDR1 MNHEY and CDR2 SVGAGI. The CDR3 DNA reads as TGTGCCAGCACCCCGGGACAGATTTATGGCTACACCTTC. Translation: CASTPGQIYGYTF.

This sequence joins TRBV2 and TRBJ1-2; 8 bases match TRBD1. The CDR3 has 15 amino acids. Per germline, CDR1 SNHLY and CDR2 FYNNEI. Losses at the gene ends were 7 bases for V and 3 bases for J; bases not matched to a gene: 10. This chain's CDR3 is CASTGTGTRDYGYTF. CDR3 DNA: TGTGCCAGCACTGGGACAGGCACTCGTGACTATGGCTACACCTTC.

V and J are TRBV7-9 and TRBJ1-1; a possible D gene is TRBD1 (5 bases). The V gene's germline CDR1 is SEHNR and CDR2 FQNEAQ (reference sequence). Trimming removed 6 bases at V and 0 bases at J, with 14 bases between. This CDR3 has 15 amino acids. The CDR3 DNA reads TGTGCCAGCAGGCTGGGCGGGGGGTTGAACACTGAAGCTTTCTTT. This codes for CASRLGGGLNTEAFF.

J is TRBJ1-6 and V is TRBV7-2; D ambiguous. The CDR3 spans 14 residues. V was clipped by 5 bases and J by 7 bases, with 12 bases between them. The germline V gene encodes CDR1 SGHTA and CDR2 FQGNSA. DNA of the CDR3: TGTGCCAGCAGCCGCGGGAGCACCAATTCACCCCTCCACTTT. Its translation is CASSRGSTNSPLHF.

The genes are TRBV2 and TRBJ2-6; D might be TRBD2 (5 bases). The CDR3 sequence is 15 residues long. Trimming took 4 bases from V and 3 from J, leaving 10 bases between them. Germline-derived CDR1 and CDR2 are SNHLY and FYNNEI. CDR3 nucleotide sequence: TGTGCCAGCAGTGTTAGAGGGAGTGGGGCCAACGTCCTGACTTTC. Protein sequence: CASSVRGSGANVLTF.

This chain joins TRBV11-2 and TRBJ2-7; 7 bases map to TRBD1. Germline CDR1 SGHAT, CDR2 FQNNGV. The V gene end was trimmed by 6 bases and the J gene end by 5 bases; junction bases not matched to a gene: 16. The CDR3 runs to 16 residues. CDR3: CASSHRFTGVSDEQYF. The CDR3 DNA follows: TGTGCCAGCAGTCACCGGTTTACAGGGGTGAGTGACGAGCAGTACTTC.